The clone carrying this T cell receptor (beta chain) has more than one count but fewer than ten. What it binds is not known. With molecular barcodes, quantitative 5'-RACE was used to make the TCR beta libraries. TCRdb used MiXCR to reprocess the 5' RACE reads, holding one entry per CDR3 protein. The table shows 190,000 or so distinct CDR3 sequences, with about 13% occurring only once. The CDR3 sequence is 16 residues long. Germline V lookup: CDR1 SGHRS, CDR2 YFSETQ. The V and J ends lost 0 bases and 4 bases, in that order; junction bases with no gene match: 5. The sample is drawn from a study of CD8 T cells in ankylosing spondylitis. Study-level results: Among TCR beta sequences, a motif of several highly homologous variants appeared characteristic of ankylosing spondylitis blood. In peripheral blood, disease-linked CD8+ clones occurred at relatively low frequencies. Researchers reportedly found disease-linked clones significantly enriched in matched ankylosing spondylitis synovial fluid.

Sequencing was done on a sample of blood, either unsorted or a sorted T cell fraction (not recorded which). J is TRBJ1-1 and V is TRBV5-1, with 11 bases identical to TRBD1. The TCR sequence derives from a male donor with ankylosing spondylitis or in good health (not recorded which). In DNA form, the CDR3 reads TGCGCCAGCAGCTTGGGGACAGGGGGCCCGGGCACTGAAGCTTTCTTT. Its translation is CASSLGTGGPGTEAFF. The complete variable domain, with remaining parts taken from reference TRBV5-1 and TRBJ1-1, reads KAGVTQTPRYLIKTRGQQVTLSCSPISGHRSVSWYQQTPGQGLQFLFEYFSETQRNKGNFPGRFSGRQFSNSRSEMNVSTLELGDSALYLCASSLGTGGPGTEAFFGQGTRLTVV.